This T cell receptor beta chain was identified during a study of cytomegalovirus exposure and HLA in healthy donors. The study, taken as a whole, reports: TCR sequences were mostly rare, though some public TCRs occurred in many donors.

Separate from the roughly 710-subject first cohort, the approximately 120-subject validation cohort was the one that the donors belonged to. Worth noting for this clone: Its specificity is not known.

This table comes from immunoSEQ multiplex PCR, and its TCRdb copy is limited to in-frame clones, with some not included. Seen here are 150,000 to 200,000 clones, roughly 84% observed once, and the top ten hold roughly 10%. This CDR3 contains 15 residues. The junction had 6 bases not matched to a gene; V was cut back by 2 bases and J by 4 bases. Germline V lookup: CDR1 SGHNT, CDR2 YYREEE (reference sequence). This TCR was recovered from a man aged 30-40 years in good health and CMV-seropositive. The sample comprised PBMCs. The chain carries TRBV5-4 and TRBJ2-1; 7 nucleotides agree with TRBD2. The CDR3 nucleotides read TGTGCCAGCAGCTTTCGTGGGAGGGCTTACAATGAGCAGTTCTTC. Its translation is CASSFRGRAYNEQFF.